These 6 T cell receptor beta chains share one sample of origin, sequenced in a study of early T cells in non-severe SARS-CoV-2 infection. Via MiXCR, TCRdb re-called the 5' RACE reads, giving one row per CDR3 protein. The sample shows around 82,000 distinct CDR3 sequences, around 15% of them seen only once. The sequencing sample was made of whole blood. Receptors were obtained from an adult who was a healthcare worker with PCR-confirmed SARS-CoV-2 infection or an uninfected control (not recorded which).

V gene TRBV7-2 combines with J gene TRBJ2-1; D ambiguous. V was clipped by 3 bases and J by 6 bases, with 3 bases between them. The germline gives CDR1 SGHTA, CDR2 FQGNSA. The CDR3 length is 11 residues. CDR3 amino acids: CASSFSNEQFF. The CDR3 region has the DNA TGTGCCAGCAGCTTTTCCAATGAGCAGTTCTTC.

This clonotype occurred a few times. CDR3 protein: CASSLRTGRKSDTQYF. The CDR3 DNA follows: TGTGCCAGCAGCTTACGGACAGGGCGGAAGTCAGATACGCAGTATTTT. The chain links TRBV7-2 to TRBJ2-3; 8 nucleotides line up with TRBD1. The germline gives CDR1 SGHTA, CDR2 FQGNSA. Trimming at V came to 2 bases and at J to 4 bases, leaving 8 bases not matched to a gene. CDR3 length: 16 residues.

Many counts were recorded for this clonotype. This chain connects TRBV20-1 to TRBJ1-1; perhaps TRBD1 as D (6 bases). The CDR3 is 17 residues long. The germline V and J ends were trimmed by 0 bases and 4 bases, with 21 bases remaining between them. From germline, CDR1 is DFQATT and CDR2 SNEGSKA (reference sequence). The CDR3 sequence: CSARDRMMGGGGTEAFF. DNA for the CDR3: TGCAGTGCTAGAGATCGTATGATGGGGGGAGGGGGCACTGAAGCTTTCTTT.

V gene TRBV9 combines with J gene TRBJ2-3; 10 nucleotides align to TRBD1. Germline V gene data show CDR1 as SGDLS and CDR2 as YYNGEE. The V gene end was trimmed by 2 bases and the J gene end by 4 bases; junction bases not matched to a gene: 1. The CDR3 runs to 14 residues. The CDR3 here is CASSVGTGADTQYF. In DNA form, the CDR3 reads TGTGCCAGCAGCGTGGGGACAGGGGCAGATACGCAGTATTTT.

Note on this clonotype: A read error may account for a junction end that differs from germline. The chain employs TRBV10-3 and TRBJ2-3, with 9 bases identical to TRBD2. CDR1 and CDR2 from the germline V gene are ENHRY and SYGVKD. This CDR3 contains 15 residues. CDR3 residues: CAIRVAGDLTDTQYF. CDR3 bases: TGTGCTATCAGGGTAGCGGGGGACCTCACAGATACGCAGTATTTT.

This clonotype was recorded many times. The V and J genes are TRBV7-9 and TRBJ1-1; D ambiguous. This CDR3 is 13 amino acids long. Looked up from germline, CDR1 is SEHNR and CDR2 is FQNEAQ (reference sequence). V shed 5 bases and J shed 7 bases, with 14 bases lying between them. In nucleotides, the CDR3 is TGTGCCAGCAGCCGCTTCGGAGATATTGAAGCTTTCTTT. This sequence encodes CASSRFGDIEAFF.